Listed here is a single T cell receptor beta chain. The data derive from a study of identical twins. Germline-derived CDR1 and CDR2 are KGHDR and SFDVKD. Germline trimming cut 9 bases from V and 6 bases from J; bases unmatched to any gene: 6. The CDR3 runs 13 residues. The authors used template switching to add a universal primer site and gave cDNA unique molecular identifiers. TCRdb itself ran the 5' RACE reads through MiXCR, one entry per CDR3 protein. The sample records hundreds of thousands of distinct CDR3 sequences, roughly 18% being singletons. This same sample was also part of a study on T cells expressing NK-cell markers. This second report adds: The contribution of dominant NKG2C+ clonotypes to CD8+ T cells in about 6 donors was about 1.0-7.0%.

What was sequenced was PBMCs. The V call is TRBV24-1, the J call TRBJ2-1; the match to TRBD1 covers 8 bases. The origin of this receptor is a woman aged 18-35 years in good health. CDR3 protein: CATSGQVGNEQFF. The CDR3 DNA reads as TGTGCCACCTCGGGACAGGTTGGCAATGAGCAGTTCTTC.